In this sample, the clone carrying this T cell receptor (beta chain) turned up once. Its specificity is unknown. The CDR3 is made up of 16 amino acids. Germline V lookup: CDR1 SGDLS, CDR2 YYNGEE. After removal of 1 base from V and 4 bases from J, the junction contained 8 bases not matched to a gene. The data are from a study of T cell responses to AZD1222 COVID-19 vaccine. Study observations and caveats: Donors, mostly white British, included more females; clonal diversity was possibly underestimated. Just a handful of AZD1222 recipients were seropositive at baseline. No day 14 peak samples; only post-peak repertoires were characterized.

The repertoire was sequenced with immunoSEQ multiplex PCR; TCRdb's copy has only in-frame clones and lacks some. Of tens of thousands of clones listed, 90% are singletons. The rearrangement joins TRBV9 to TRBJ1-1, with 9 bases lining up with TRBD1. The material was peripheral blood, obtained 28 days after the second AZD1222 dose. The TCR was taken from an adult who received the AZD1222 COVID-19 vaccine. The CDR3 DNA is TGTGCCAGCAGCGTATACGGGACAGGGTCCCCCACTGAAGCTTTCTTT. Protein product: CASSVYGTGSPTEAFF.